This entry concerns a single T cell receptor (beta chain). This record belongs to a study of Graves' ophthalmopathy and Graves' hyperthyroidism. This CDR3 contains 14 residues. The V gene's germline CDR1 is SQVTM and CDR2 ANQGSEA. The V end was cut by 3 bases, the J end by 4 bases, with 10 bases between. RNA transcripts provided the template for amplifying TCR beta CDR3 regions. The authors performed first-round RT-PCR with HTBI primers and then a second-round multiplex PCR. One entry per CDR3 protein, called by TCRdb with MiXCR from the multiplex PCR reads. Among some 750,000 distinct CDR3 sequences listed, roughly 41% were seen once.

The rearrangement joins TRBV29-1 to TRBJ2-6; D is undetermined. The clonotype originates from an adult man with Graves' ophthalmopathy. The sequencing sample was made of peripheral blood. CDR3 region: CSVEALPGANVLTF. Written as DNA, the CDR3 is TGCAGCGTTGAGGCGCTGCCGGGGGCCAACGTCCTGACTTTC.